This TCR beta chain emerged from a study of a mutant IDH1 vaccine in newly diagnosed glioma. Time point specified: week 5, during vaccination. Every vaccination contained 300 ug of the mutant IDH1 20-mer peptide and was paired with topical imiquimod. The CDR3 has 15 residues. From germline, CDR1 is KGHSH and CDR2 LQKENI. The germline V and J ends were trimmed by 2 bases and 2 bases, with 11 bases remaining between them. Comments on this clone: Its antigen is unidentified.

Clones were sequenced by immunoSEQ multiplex PCR, and TCRdb holds only the in-frame ones, with some missing. The table shows about 42,000 clones, with roughly 88% occurring only once. Sample: PBMCs, taken from a glioma patient whose treatment included an IDH1 peptide vaccine. This TCR was sampled from a middle-aged man with glioma. The chain uses TRBV18 and TRBJ2-3; TRBD1 might be the D (5 bases). The CDR3 loop reads CASSPFGQDTDTQYF. In DNA form, the CDR3 reads TGTGCCAGCTCACCATTCGGACAAGACACAGATACGCAGTATTTT.